A selection of T cell receptor beta chains follows, all from one sample in a study of CXCR3-negative and CXCR3-positive naive CD8 T cells. TCRdb re-called the 5' RACE reads and catalogs CDR3 proteins one per entry, DNA excluded. This repertoire includes 4,500 to 6,500 distinct CDR3 sequences. Sequencing was done on a sample of naive CXCR3+ CD8+ T cells from blood. The receptors were sampled from a human donor in good health. Some clones in this sample may be carry-over from other donors' samples. The CDR3 runs from the conserved cysteine through the conserved F or W. Fields, in order: clone size, V gene, J gene, CDR3 protein. Not every row has a clone size; where given, it reads once, few, many or a size class.

medium-sized	TRBV5-6	TRBJ1-4	CASSLRDGEKLFF
NA	TRBV5-1	TRBJ1-1	CASSLGVNTEAFF
medium-sized	TRBV7-2	TRBJ2-7	CASSRSYEQYF
NA	TRBV29-1	TRBJ2-7	CSAGRDHYEQYF
NA	TRBV9	TRBJ1-2	CASSAQGNYGYTF
medium-sized	TRBV29-1	TRBJ2-2	CSVETGQDSTGELFF
medium-sized	TRBV20-1	TRBJ2-7	CSATDRGSYEQYF
NA	TRBV4-2	TRBJ2-5	CASSPGLSQETQYF
medium-sized	TRBV20-1	TRBJ1-1	CSARVGGPEAFF
NA	TRBV7-2	TRBJ2-7	CASSIGGISYEQYF
medium-sized	TRBV4-1	TRBJ2-7	CASSHDRGPLYEQYF
NA	TRBV20-1	TRBJ2-4	CSARPRVVGLDIQYF
medium-sized	TRBV20-1	TRBJ2-1	CSARDYSDALVGEQFF
NA	TRBV23-1	TRBJ2-1	CASSQRTSGPSYNEQFF
medium-sized	TRBV29-1	TRBJ2-1	CSVEGRGRIDEQFF
NA	TRBV2	TRBJ2-1	CACSAPSGLHNEQFF
NA	TRBV20-1	TRBJ2-1	CSAQDRLGGSYNEQFF
NA	TRBV2	TRBJ2-5	CASRWRGKHQETQYF
medium-sized	TRBV20-1	TRBJ2-5	CSARPTSQETQYF
NA	TRBV13	TRBJ1-1	CASSTGPVGPYTEAFF
medium-sized	TRBV12-3/TRBV12-4	TRBJ2-7	CASSSPTGNLVYEQYF
NA	TRBV11-2	TRBJ2-5	CASSPPLQETQYF
medium-sized	TRBV5-1	TRBJ2-1	CASSWSGEVNEQFF
medium-sized	TRBV13	TRBJ2-7	CASSPPPLLAGRSTPQYF
medium-sized	TRBV5-1	TRBJ2-5	CASSFRNRGPGETQYF
NA	TRBV6-5	TRBJ1-1	CASNPSGGLTEAFF
medium-sized	TRBV10-3	TRBJ2-1	CAISENQAVSYNEQFF
NA	TRBV12-3/TRBV12-4	TRBJ2-3	CASSSPAASTDTQYF
NA	TRBV21-1	TRBJ1-1	CASSTRQGADRNTEAFF
NA	TRBV29-1	TRBJ2-1	CSVEETVNEQFF
medium-sized	TRBV4-3	TRBJ1-3	CASSQDPGTSGDTIYF
NA	TRBV4-1	TRBJ2-3	CASSSKGFDTQYF
NA	TRBV2	TRBJ1-5	CASSEARKAAIDQPQHF
medium-sized	TRBV7-2	TRBJ1-2	CASSNRDSYGYTF
medium-sized	TRBV4-2	TRBJ2-1	CASSQAQRGYNEQFF
medium-sized	TRBV20-1	TRBJ1-5	CSARETRGWDQPQHF
NA	TRBV11-2	TRBJ1-1	CASSLVSGSEAFF
NA	TRBV7-9	TRBJ1-4	CASSAGGTGPTNEKLFF
NA	TRBV4-3	TRBJ2-1	CASSQALLQGSNEQFF
NA	TRBV6-4	TRBJ2-1	CASSLQGRMYNEQFF
medium-sized	TRBV20-1	TRBJ2-5	CSALPREPQRGLRETQYF
medium-sized	TRBV21-1	TRBJ2-7	CASSKVVTGKTYEQYF
NA	TRBV7-3	TRBJ2-1	CASSESEQLGDEQFF
medium-sized	TRBV21-1	TRBJ2-7	CASSKAGAPYEQYF
NA	TRBV4-2	TRBJ2-5	CASSQGLSQETQYF
NA	TRBV7-3	TRBJ1-1	CASSQDSLNTEAFF
NA	TRBV19	TRBJ1-1	CASSIQGGETEAFF
NA	TRBV9	TRBJ2-1	CASSVGHEQFF
medium-sized	TRBV27	TRBJ2-7	CASKEQGFYEQYF
medium-sized	TRBV12-3/TRBV12-4	TRBJ2-5	CASSTLTGLAGGPPVETQYF
NA	TRBV29-1	TRBJ1-2	CSVVDGFGGYTF
medium-sized	TRBV12-3/TRBV12-4	TRBJ2-7	CASSSHRGLADNEQYF
NA	TRBV21-1	TRBJ1-1	CASSPGTYTAFF
NA	TRBV29-1	TRBJ2-5	CSVGAGEETQYF
medium-sized	TRBV14	TRBJ2-3	CASSQRRQGATDTQYF